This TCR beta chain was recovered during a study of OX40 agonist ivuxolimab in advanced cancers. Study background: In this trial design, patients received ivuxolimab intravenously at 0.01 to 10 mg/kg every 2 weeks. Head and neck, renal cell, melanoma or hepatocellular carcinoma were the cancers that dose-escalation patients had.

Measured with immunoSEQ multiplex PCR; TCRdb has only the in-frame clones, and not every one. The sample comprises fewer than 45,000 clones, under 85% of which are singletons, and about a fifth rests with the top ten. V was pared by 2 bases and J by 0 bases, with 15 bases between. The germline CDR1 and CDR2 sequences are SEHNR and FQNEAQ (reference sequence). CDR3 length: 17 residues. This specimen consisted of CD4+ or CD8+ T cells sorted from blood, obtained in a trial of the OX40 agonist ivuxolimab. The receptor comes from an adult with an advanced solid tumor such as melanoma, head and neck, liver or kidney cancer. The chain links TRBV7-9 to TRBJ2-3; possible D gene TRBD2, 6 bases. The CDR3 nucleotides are TGTGCCAGCAGCTTACGCGGGACCATCACTAGCACAGATACGCAGTATTTT. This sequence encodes CASSLRGTITSTDTQYF.